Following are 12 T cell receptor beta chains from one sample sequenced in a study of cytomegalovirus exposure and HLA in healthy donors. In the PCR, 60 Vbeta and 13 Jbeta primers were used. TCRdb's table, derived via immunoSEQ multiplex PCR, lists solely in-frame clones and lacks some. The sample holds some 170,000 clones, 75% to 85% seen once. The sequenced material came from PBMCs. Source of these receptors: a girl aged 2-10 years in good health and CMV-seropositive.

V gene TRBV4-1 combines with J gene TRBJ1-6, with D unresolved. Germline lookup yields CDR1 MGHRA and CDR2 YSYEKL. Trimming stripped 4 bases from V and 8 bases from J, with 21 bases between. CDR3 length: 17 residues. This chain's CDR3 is CASSPEYVAGLYSPLHF. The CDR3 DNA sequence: TGCGCCAGCAGCCCCGAATATGTAGCGGGGTTATATTCACCCCTCCACTTT.

CDR3 DNA: TGTGCCAGCAGTGATCAGGGGAACACTGAAGCTTTCTTT. This gives the protein CASSDQGNTEAFF. V usage is TRBV2 and J usage is TRBJ1-1; D possibly corresponds to TRBD1 (5 bases). Looked up from germline, CDR1 is SNHLY and CDR2 is FYNNEI. The CDR3 runs 13 residues. V lost 3 bases and J lost 1, with 6 bases in between.

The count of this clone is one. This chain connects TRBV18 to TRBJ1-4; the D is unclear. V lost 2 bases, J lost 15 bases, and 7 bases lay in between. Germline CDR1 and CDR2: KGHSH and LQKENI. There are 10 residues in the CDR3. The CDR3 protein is CASSPGRVFF. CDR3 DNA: TGTGCCAGCTCACCAGGGCGGGTGTTTTTT.

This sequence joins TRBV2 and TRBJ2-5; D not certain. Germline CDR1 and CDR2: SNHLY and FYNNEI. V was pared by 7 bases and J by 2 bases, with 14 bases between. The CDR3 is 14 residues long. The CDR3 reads CASKFERGQETQYF. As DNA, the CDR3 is TGTGCCAGCAAATTCGAGCGCGGACAAGAGACCCAGTACTTC.

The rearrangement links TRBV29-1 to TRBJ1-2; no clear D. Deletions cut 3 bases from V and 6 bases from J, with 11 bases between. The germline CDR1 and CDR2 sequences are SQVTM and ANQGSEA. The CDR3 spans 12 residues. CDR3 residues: CSVDKGVHGYTF. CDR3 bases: TGCAGCGTTGACAAAGGAGTGCATGGCTACACCTTC.

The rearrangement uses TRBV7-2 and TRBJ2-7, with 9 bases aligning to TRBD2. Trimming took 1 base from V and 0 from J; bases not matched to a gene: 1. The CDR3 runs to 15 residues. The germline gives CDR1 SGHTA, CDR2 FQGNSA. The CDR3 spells CASSLDSGSSYEQYF. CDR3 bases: TGTGCCAGCAGCTTAGATAGCGGGAGCTCCTACGAGCAGTACTTC.

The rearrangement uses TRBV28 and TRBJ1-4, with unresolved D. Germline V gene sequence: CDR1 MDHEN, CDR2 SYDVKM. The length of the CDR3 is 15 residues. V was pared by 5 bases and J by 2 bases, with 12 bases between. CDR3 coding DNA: TGTGCCAGCAGTCCCTGGACTAGCACTAATGAAAAACTGTTTTTT. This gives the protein CASSPWTSTNEKLFF.

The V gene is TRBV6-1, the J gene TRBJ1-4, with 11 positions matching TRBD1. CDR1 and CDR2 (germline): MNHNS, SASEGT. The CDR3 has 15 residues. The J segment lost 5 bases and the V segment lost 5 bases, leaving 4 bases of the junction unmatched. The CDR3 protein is CASSPGTGGNEKLFF. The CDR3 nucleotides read TGTGCCAGCAGTCCCGGGACAGGGGGAAATGAAAAACTGTTTTTT.

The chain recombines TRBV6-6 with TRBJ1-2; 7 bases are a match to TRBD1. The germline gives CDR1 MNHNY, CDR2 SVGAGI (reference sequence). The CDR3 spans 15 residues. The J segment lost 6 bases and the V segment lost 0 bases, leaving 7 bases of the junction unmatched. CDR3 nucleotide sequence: TGTGCCAGCAGTTACTCAAGGGGGCGCCAGGATGGCTACACCTTC. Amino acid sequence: CASSYSRGRQDGYTF.

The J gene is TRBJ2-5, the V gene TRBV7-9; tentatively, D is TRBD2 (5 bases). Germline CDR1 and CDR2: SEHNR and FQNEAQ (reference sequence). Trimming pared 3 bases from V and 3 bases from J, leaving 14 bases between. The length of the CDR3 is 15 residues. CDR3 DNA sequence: TGTGCCAGCAGCTTGTTAACGGGAAGGAAAGAGACCCAGTACTTC. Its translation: CASSLLTGRKETQYF. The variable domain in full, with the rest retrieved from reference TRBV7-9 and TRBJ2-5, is DTGVSQNPRHKITKRGQNVTFRCDPISEHNRLYWYRQTLGQGPEFLTYFQNEAQLEKSRLLSDRFSAERPKGSFSTLEIQRTEQGDSAMYLCASSLLTGRKETQYFGPGTRLLVL.

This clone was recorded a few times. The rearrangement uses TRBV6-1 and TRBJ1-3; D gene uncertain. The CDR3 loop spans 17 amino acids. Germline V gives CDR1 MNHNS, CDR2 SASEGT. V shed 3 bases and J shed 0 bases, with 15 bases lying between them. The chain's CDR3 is CASSDLSSVISGNTIYF. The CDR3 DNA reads TGTGCCAGCAGTGACTTGTCCTCAGTTATCTCTGGAAACACCATATATTTT.

As DNA, the CDR3 is TGTGCCAGCAGTCCGGCAGGGGCCTTAAACTATGGCTACACCTTC. Its protein product is CASSPAGALNYGYTF. The chain recombines TRBV27 with TRBJ1-2; D might be TRBD1 (6 bases). Germline values: CDR1 MNHEY, CDR2 SMNVEV (reference sequence). Trimming cost V 5 bases and J 2 bases, with 15 bases left between them. The CDR3 spans 15 residues.